These 7 T cell receptor beta chains were sequenced from one sample in a study of blood T cell repertoires in COVID-19. Method: immunoSEQ multiplex PCR; TCRdb's copy keeps in-frame clones and lacks some. This table has roughly 170,000 clones, roughly 80% appearing once. The source material was PBMCs or T cells enriched from blood (not recorded which). The origin of the receptors is a woman between 40 and 50 years old with acute COVID-19.

The rearrangement joins TRBV4-2 to TRBJ2-2, with TRBD2 matching over 14 bases. The germline V gene encodes CDR1 LGHNA and CDR2 YNFKEQ. The CDR3 runs 21 residues. J lost 1 base, V lost 4 bases, and 14 bases had no gene match. DNA of the CDR3: TGTGCCAGCAGCCCCACCCAGGCTGGGACTAGCGGGAGTGTGAACACCGGGGAGCTGTTTTTT. Protein product: CASSPTQAGTSGSVNTGELFF.

The rearrangement links TRBV19 to TRBJ2-3; the match to TRBD2 covers 12 bases. J was trimmed by 5 bases and V by 5 bases; bases with no gene match: 11. Looked up from germline, CDR1 is LNHDA and CDR2 is SQIVND (reference sequence). The CDR3 runs to 17 residues. The CDR3 loop is CASSPPLAGGPVDTQYF. The DNA of the CDR3 is TGTGCCAGTAGTCCCCCCCTAGCGGGAGGGCCCGTAGATACGCAGTATTTT.

The chain employs TRBV6-5 and TRBJ1-3; D not resolved. The CDR3 is 13 residues long. With 8 bases removed from V and 0 bases from J, the gap between germline ends came to 8 bases. Germline assignment: CDR1 MNHEY and CDR2 SVGAGI. DNA for the CDR3: TGTGCCAGCGCCCGTAGCTCTGGAAACACCATATATTTT. Its translation is CASARSSGNTIYF.

The J gene is TRBJ1-3, the V gene TRBV9, with 8 nucleotides matching TRBD1. Trimming took 5 bases from V and 4 from J; bases not matched to a gene: 17. The CDR3 extends over 18 amino acids. Germline V gene lookup returns CDR1 SGDLS and CDR2 YYNGEE. CDR3 protein: CASSPTGDISLAGNTIYF. DNA of the CDR3: TGTGCCAGCAGTCCGACAGGGGACATTTCTCTGGCGGGAAACACCATATATTTT.

This chain joins TRBV19 and TRBJ1-1; no clear D gene. CDR3 size: 15 residues. From germline, CDR1 is LNHDA and CDR2 SQIVND (reference sequence). Trimming cost V 5 bases and J 5 bases, with 18 bases left between them. The CDR3 protein is CASSLYTNTRTEAFF. The CDR3 nucleotides read TGTGCCAGTAGTCTTTATACTAATACCCGAACTGAAGCTTTCTTT.

The chain uses TRBV29-1 and TRBJ1-2, with D possibly being TRBD1 (5 bases). Germline V gives CDR1 SQVTM, CDR2 ANQGSEA. This CDR3 has 16 amino acids. V was clipped by 5 bases and J by 0 bases, with 19 bases between them. This CDR3 is CSVSGVGDSANYGYTF. CDR3 in DNA: TGCAGCGTTTCGGGGGTTGGGGACTCCGCTAACTATGGCTACACCTTC.

V and J are TRBV5-8 and TRBJ2-5; 12 nucleotides align to TRBD2. CDR1 and CDR2 from the germline V gene are SGHTS and YDEGEE. V lost 1 base, J lost 6 bases, and 4 bases stayed unmatched. This CDR3 is 15 amino acids long. For the CDR3, the DNA is TGTGCCAGCAGCTTGCGACTAGCGGGGGACAAGACCCAGTACTTC. Its protein product is CASSLRLAGDKTQYF.